Sequencing of this T cell receptor (beta chain) was carried out in a study of long-term antiretroviral therapy in people with HIV (dated by TCRdb to between 2020 and 2023). Background on the whole study: Collection of the earliest samples took place about a decade ahead of the 2015 WHO recommendation for immediate ART, at a time when ART was typically delayed until CD4 counts fell. The cohort contributed about 200 cryopreserved PBMC samples from about 30 adults with confirmed HIV infection, collected serially over a mean of around six years (range 1-12). Whether ART initiation and durable HIV suppression were associated with changes in peripheral blood TRB repertoire composition and diversity was tested in a retrospective serial study. Eleven of the 30 participants with HIV were female. Test extractions of a monoclonal T-cell line alongside a few dozen polyclonal samples showed no cross-contamination during QIAcube processing.

Inclusion was restricted to participants for whom at least one PBMC sample before ART initiation and at least two post-ART samples were available. Treatment was received in the United States of America by all participants with HIV. Cryopreserved samples of about 0.95-11 million PBMC were thawed and washed before DNA extraction. At the time of the earliest PBMC sample, participants with HIV were aged between about 20 and 60 years. Per participant, PBMC samples came from 1-4 timepoints prior to ART initiation and 2-8 timepoints following ART initiation, for a median of 7 samples. For every participant, serial HIV viral load, CD4+ T-cell count, ART history and demographic data were obtained. Genomic DNA was extracted from unsorted PBMC with a Qiagen kit on a QIAcube, with processing performed in batches of 12 samples. Details on this clone: The antigen it recognizes is unknown. Base qualities are not at hand, and no much larger clone is one base apart.

V and J are truncated by 6 bases and 10 bases respectively, leaving an intervening sequence of 15 bases. CDR1 and CDR2 are read off the germline V gene as MNHEY and SVGAGI. The CDR3, cysteine through phenylalanine, is 12 amino acids long. The retained sequence is limited to the CDR3, 36 bases, with the frame set at the first base. Findings and caveats that apply to the study as a whole: Inferences about post-ART repertoire changes are limited because no data were available on ART adherence, viral resistance or therapy changes. Because cell numbers in pre-ART samples were limited, unsorted PBMC were profiled instead of sorted CD4+ and CD8+ T cells. Samples dated from about 2003 to 2018, and the ART regimens used may be less effective than current ones. Starting ART was linked to a significant rise in TRB diversity, yet even after long-term ART the diversity remained significantly lower than in transplant donor controls. Because PBMC availability was limited, only the TCR beta chain was sequenced, with no alpha chain pairing. Compared with controls, HIV repertoires had narrower CDR3 length ranges, and the network structure pointed to an antigen-experienced repertoire that shifted only slightly toward naive after ART. The repertoire was dominated across all time points by expanded TRB clones identified before ART initiation, although this dominance was seen to fluctuate and to decrease in many PLHIV after ART.

The immunoSEQ hsTCRB v3.0 assay was used at survey level resolution to sequence the TRB variable region. TRB sequencing targeted a depth of roughly 35,000-55,000 T-cell genomes per sample. TRB libraries were pooled and sequenced on an Illumina MiSeq using a v3 150-cycle kit. The study's processing was this. Repertoire analysis was run in R within a reproducible Nextflow workflow that covered QC, data transformation and analysis. LymphoSeq2, an R package for AIRR-Seq data exploration, was used to implement custom analyses. A handful of samples that produced fewer than 5000 total TRB sequences were removed, so 150 to 200 HIV repertoires were analyzed. Among the 180 or so HIV repertoires that were kept, under 60 were collected before ART initiation and about 130 were collected after ART initiation. Each repertoire was downsampled to 5000 TRB nucleotide sequences, and summary statistics were averaged across 100 downsampling iterations. Only TRB sequences with CDR3 regions of at least seven amino acids were retained for analysis. A Shannon entropy-derived clonality score and the Gini coefficient were used to measure diversity. In repertoire networks, the top 5000 CDR3 amino acid sequences were linked whenever an edit distance of one separated two sequences. GLIPH2 predicted antigen specificity groups and MHC restriction for TRB CDR3 amino acid sequences. Known CMV, EBV, HIV or tissue antigen associations were flagged by matching CDR3 amino acid sequences against VDJdb and McPAS-TCR. Pre-ART, post-ART and control groups were compared with Wilcoxon signed-rank tests and Holm-Bonferroni correction. As stored in TCRdb, this immuneACCESS dataset retains in-frame rearrangements with V and J assigned. A fraction of the clones does not appear; measured against another copy, unresolved V genes explain less than half of the discrepancy, and the remainder lacks a known reason. Clone size and V and J calls were adopted from that table, with D and trimming inferred from the DNA. The sample contains 25,000 to 35,000 clones, over 80% of them found a single time. 9.5% to 10% of the sample is held by the ten biggest clonotypes.

The source is a man younger than 45 with HIV. Rearrangement joined TRBV6-5 to TRBJ1-1; the D gene is perhaps TRBD1, on 5 matching bases. Sample: unsorted PBMCs, taken 2.7 to 2.9 years after starting antiretroviral therapy. The sequence in DNA is TGTGCCAGCAGCTCCCGGTGGGACGGAGCTTTCTTT. The resulting protein is CASSSRWDGAFF.